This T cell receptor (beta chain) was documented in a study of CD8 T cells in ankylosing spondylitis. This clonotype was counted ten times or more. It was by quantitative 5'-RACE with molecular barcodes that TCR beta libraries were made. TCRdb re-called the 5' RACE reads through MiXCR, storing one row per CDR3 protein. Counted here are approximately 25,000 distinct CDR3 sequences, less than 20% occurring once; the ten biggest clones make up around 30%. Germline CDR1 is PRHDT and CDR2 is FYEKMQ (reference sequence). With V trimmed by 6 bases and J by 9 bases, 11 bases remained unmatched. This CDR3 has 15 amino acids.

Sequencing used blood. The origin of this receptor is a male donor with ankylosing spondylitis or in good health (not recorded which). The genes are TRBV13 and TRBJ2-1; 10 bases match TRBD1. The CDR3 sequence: CASSSGTGELGEQFF. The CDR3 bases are TGTGCCAGCAGTTCCGGGACAGGGGAGCTCGGTGAGCAGTTCTTC.